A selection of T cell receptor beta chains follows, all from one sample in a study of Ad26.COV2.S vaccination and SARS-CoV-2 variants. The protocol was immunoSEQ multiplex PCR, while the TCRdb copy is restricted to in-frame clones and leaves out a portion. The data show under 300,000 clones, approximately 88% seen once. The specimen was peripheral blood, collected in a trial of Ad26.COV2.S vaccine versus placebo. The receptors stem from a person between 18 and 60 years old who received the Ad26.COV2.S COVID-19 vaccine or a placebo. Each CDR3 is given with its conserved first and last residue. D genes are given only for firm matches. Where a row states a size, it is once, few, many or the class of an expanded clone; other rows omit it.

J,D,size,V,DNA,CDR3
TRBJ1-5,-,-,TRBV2,TGTGCCAGCAGTGATAGGGGAGGAGGCAATCAGCCCCAGCATTTT,CASSDRGGGNQPQHF
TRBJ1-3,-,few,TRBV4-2,TGTGCCAGCAGCCAAGCAGGGAGCTCTGGAAACACCATATATTTT,CASSQAGSSGNTIYF
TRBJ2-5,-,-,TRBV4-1,TGCGCCAGCAGCCATCTAGTCCCTACCGCGAGGGAGACCCAGTACTTC,CASSHLVPTARETQYF
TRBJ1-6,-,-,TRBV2,TGTGCCAGCAGCCGGCAGGTTAATTCACCCCTCCACTTT,CASSRQVNSPLHF
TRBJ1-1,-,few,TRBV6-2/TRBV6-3,TGTGCCAGCAGTCGAGGGTATACTGAAGCTTTCTTT,CASSRGYTEAFF
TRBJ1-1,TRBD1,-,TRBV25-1,TGTGCCAGCAGTGGACCGGGACAGGGAGGCGGCACTGAAGCTTTCTTT,CASSGPGQGGGTEAFF
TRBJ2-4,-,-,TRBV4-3,TGCGCCAGCAGCTCCGACTCCCAAAACATTCAGTACTTC,CASSSDSQNIQYF
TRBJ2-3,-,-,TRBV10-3,TGTGCCATCAGTGAGTCCCCGGGATTAACTAGCACAGATACGCAGTATTTT,CAISESPGLTSTDTQYF
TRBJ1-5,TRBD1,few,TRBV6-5,TGTGCCAGCAGCACAGGGGGCAATCAGCCCCAGCATTTT,CASSTGGNQPQHF
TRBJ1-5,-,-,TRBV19,TGTGCCAGTAGTATCAAGGGGCGCGTGAGCAATCAGCCCCAGCATTTT,CASSIKGRVSNQPQHF
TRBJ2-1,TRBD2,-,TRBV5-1,TGCGCCAGCAGCTTGACTAGCGGCCCCTACAATGAGCAGTTCTTC,CASSLTSGPYNEQFF
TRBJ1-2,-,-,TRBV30,TGTGCCTGGAGTGGAAAAGGGGCTGGCAAGGATGGCTACACCTTC,CAWSGKGAGKDGYTF
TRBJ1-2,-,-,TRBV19,TGTGCCAGTAGTATCCTGGCAGCCGGGGACTATGGCTACACCTTC,CASSILAAGDYGYTF
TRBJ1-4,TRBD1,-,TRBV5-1,TGCGCCAGCAGCTGGGGGACAGGGCGTAATGAAAAACTGTTTTTT,CASSWGTGRNEKLFF
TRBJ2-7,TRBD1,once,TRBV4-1,TGCGCCAGCAGCCAAGACCGGACAGGTATGGACAGCGAGCAGTACTTC,CASSQDRTGMDSEQYF
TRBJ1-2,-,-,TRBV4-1,TGCGCCAGCAGCCAACCCGACATGAACTATGGCTACACCTTC,CASSQPDMNYGYTF
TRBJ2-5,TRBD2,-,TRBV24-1,TGTGCCACCAGTGATCCCTATGATAGCGGGAGGTACCTCGAGACCCAGTACTTC,CATSDPYDSGRYLETQYF
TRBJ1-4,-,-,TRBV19,TGTGCCAGTAGTATAGCGGCGGGGGCGATTGAAAAACTGTTTTTT,CASSIAAGAIEKLFF
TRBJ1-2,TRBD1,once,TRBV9,TGTGCCAGCGGAGACAGGGGATTTGGCTACACCTTC,CASGDRGFGYTF
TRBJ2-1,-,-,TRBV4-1,TGCGCCAGCAGCCAAGCCGGGACCTACTACAATGAGCAGTTCTTC,CASSQAGTYYNEQFF
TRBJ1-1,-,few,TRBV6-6,TGTGCCAGCAGAAACTTGGACAGTGTTAACACTGAAGCTTTCTTT,CASRNLDSVNTEAFF
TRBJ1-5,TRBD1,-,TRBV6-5,TGTGCCAGCAGTCGCGACAGGGTACAGCCCCAGCATTTT,CASSRDRVQPQHF
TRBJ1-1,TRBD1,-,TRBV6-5,TGTGCCAGCAGTTACTCCCGGACAGGGAAATCTGAAGCTTTCTTT,CASSYSRTGKSEAFF
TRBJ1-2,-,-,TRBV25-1,TGTGCCAGCAGTGAATCATATGGCTACACCTTC,CASSESYGYTF
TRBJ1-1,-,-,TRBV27,TGTGCCAGCAGTTATAGCCGGGTGGGTCGACCGAACACTGAAGCTTTCTTT,CASSYSRVGRPNTEAFF
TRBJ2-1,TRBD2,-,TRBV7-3,TGTGCCAGCAGCTCTGGACTAGCGACCTACAATGAGCAGTTCTTC,CASSSGLATYNEQFF
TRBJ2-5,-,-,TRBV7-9,TGTGCCAGCAGCTTAGCGGAGGGAGTTGCCCAGTACTTC,CASSLAEGVAQYF
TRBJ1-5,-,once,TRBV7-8,TGTGCCAGCAGCTCCCCCCCCCAGCCCCAGCATTTT,CASSSPPQPQHF
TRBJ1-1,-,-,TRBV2,TGTGCCAGCAGTGCAGAAAACACTGAAGCTTTCTTT,CASSAENTEAFF